The 28 T cell receptor beta chains listed next were all sequenced from one sample in a study of neoadjuvant nivolumab and ipilimumab in lung cancer. TCRdb keeps only in-frame clones here, not all; method: immunoSEQ multiplex PCR. Of 39,000 or so clones listed, about 91% are singletons. The sample consisted of peripheral blood, taken before neoadjuvant nivolumab, alone or with ipilimumab. These receptors all stem from an adult with non-small cell lung cancer.

V and J are TRBV4-3 and TRBJ1-2, with unresolved D. Trimming removed 1 base at V and 4 bases at J, with 10 bases between. This CDR3 comprises 14 residues. Per the germline V gene, CDR1 is LGHNA and CDR2 is YSLEER. The CDR3 sequence is CASSQVLQSYGYTF. The CDR3 DNA reads as TGCGCCAGCAGCCAAGTCCTACAGTCCTATGGCTACACCTTC.

The chain has TRBV7-2 and TRBJ2-2, with D possibly matching TRBD1 (5 bases). The CDR3 is 15 amino acids. The V end lost 1 base, the J end lost 5 bases, and 11 bases lay between the germline ends. Per the germline V gene, CDR1 is SGHTA and CDR2 is FQGNSA. CDR3 nucleotides: TGTGCCAGCAGCTTAGGGGGCAGGGCGACCGGGGAGCTGTTTTTT. Translation: CASSLGGRATGELFF.

The gene calls are TRBV5-8 and TRBJ2-7; D is uncertain. The CDR3 totals 11 residues. V was trimmed by 4 bases and J by 2 bases, leaving 4 bases between them. Germline CDR1 and CDR2: SGHTS and YDEGEE. CDR3 protein: CASSLAYEQYF. DNA of the CDR3: TGTGCCAGCAGCCTGGCCTACGAGCAGTACTTC.

This chain links TRBV4-2 with TRBJ2-3; D possibly corresponds to TRBD2 (5 bases). Germline CDR1 and CDR2: LGHNA and YNFKEQ. The CDR3 totals 16 residues. V was trimmed by 0 bases and J by 1 base, leaving 11 bases between them. For the CDR3, the DNA is TGTGCCAGCAGCCAAGACGGACTCTGGGGCACAGATACGCAGTATTTT. Amino acid sequence: CASSQDGLWGTDTQYF.

This clone was counted a few times. The genes are TRBV30 and TRBJ2-5; possible D gene TRBD1, 6 bases. The CDR3 runs to 13 residues. Trimming removed 4 bases at V and 3 bases at J, with 12 bases between. The germline V gene has CDR1 GTSNPN and CDR2 SVGIG (reference sequence). The CDR3 region has the DNA TGTGCCTGGACCCTCTCAGGGGAAGAGACCCAGTACTTC. Translated: CAWTLSGEETQYF.

V usage is TRBV5-8 and J usage is TRBJ1-2, with no clear D. Germline CDR1 is SGHTS and CDR2 is YDEGEE. CDR3 length: 12 amino acids. Trimming cost V 5 bases and J 11 bases, with 16 bases left between them. The CDR3 DNA is TGTGCCAGCAGTCGGGTGTTTGATGCTTACACCTTC. Protein product: CASSRVFDAYTF.

This chain uses TRBV30 with TRBJ2-1, with D possibly being TRBD2 (5 bases). CDR1 is GTSNPN, CDR2 SVGIG, per germline (reference sequence). This CDR3 is built from 14 residues. V lost 1 base to trimming and J lost 9 bases, with 16 bases between them. The CDR3 sequence is CAWSALEKSGEQFF. CDR3 nucleotide sequence: TGTGCCTGGAGTGCTCTCGAAAAGAGCGGTGAGCAGTTCTTC.

Note on this clone: Sequence at one end of the junction differs from germline and may be a read error. V is TRBV7-9 and J is TRBJ2-7; 7 bases map to TRBD1. The CDR3 extends over 14 amino acids. Germline CDR1 reads SEHNR; CDR2 reads FQNEAQ (reference sequence). CDR3 nucleotides: TGTGCCAGCAGCTCCGGGACAGACTCCGACGAGCAGTACTTC. It encodes CASSSGTDSDEQYF.

This clone showed up just a few times. This chain links TRBV5-1 with TRBJ2-1, with 8 bases lining up with TRBD2. This CDR3 contains 12 residues. The germline V gene encodes CDR1 SGHRS and CDR2 YFSETQ. V lost 2 bases and J lost 12; bases outside the gene matches: 4. CDR3: CASSFSGETQFF. CDR3 in DNA: TGCGCCAGCAGCTTTAGCGGGGAGACGCAGTTCTTC.

V and J are TRBV6-1 and TRBJ2-2; no clear D. Germline CDR1 reads MNHNS; CDR2 reads SASEGT. V gave up 6 bases and J gave up 3 bases, with 11 bases separating them. CDR3 length: 14 amino acids. CDR3 nucleotide sequence: TGTGCCAGCAGGGGCAAGATGGACACCGGGGAGCTGTTTTTT. It codes for CASRGKMDTGELFF.

This sequence joins TRBV27 and TRBJ2-7; no definite D call. CDR3 size: 13 residues. V lost 5 bases to trimming and J lost 2 bases, with 10 bases between them. CDR1 is MNHEY, CDR2 SMNVEV, per germline (reference sequence). CDR3 DNA: TGTGCCAGCAGTGAGACGGAGACCTACGAGCAGTACTTC. Translating it yields CASSETETYEQYF.

The rearrangement links TRBV7-9 to TRBJ2-7; the D is unclear. Germline assignment: CDR1 SEHNR and CDR2 FQNEAQ (reference sequence). V was shortened by 0 bases and J by 4 bases, with 7 bases between the two germline ends. The CDR3 is 13 residues long. The CDR3 DNA reads as TGTGCCAGCAGCTTAGCGGTTGGATACGAGCAGTACTTC. Translation: CASSLAVGYEQYF. The variable domain in full, completed from reference TRBV7-9 and TRBJ2-7, reads DTGVSQNPRHKITKRGQNVTFRCDPISEHNRLYWYRQTLGQGPEFLTYFQNEAQLEKSRLLSDRFSAERPKGSFSTLEIQRTEQGDSAMYLCASSLAVGYEQYFGPGTRLTVT.

The rearrangement uses TRBV7-2 and TRBJ2-7, with a possible D match to TRBD1 (5 bases). The V gene's germline CDR1 is SGHTA and CDR2 FQGNSA. CDR3 length equals 14 residues. V lost 1 base to trimming and J lost 5 bases, with 12 bases between them. The CDR3 DNA is TGTGCCAGCAGCTTAGGCCAGGGCTACCACGAGCAGTACTTC. Translation: CASSLGQGYHEQYF. Full variable domain (missing parts from reference TRBV7-2 and TRBJ2-7): GAGVSQSPSNKVTEKGKDVELRCDPISGHTALYWYRQSLGQGLEFLIYFQGNSAPDKSGLPSDRFSAERTGGSVSTLTIQRTQQEDSAVYLCASSLGQGYHEQYFGPGTRLTVT.

V usage is TRBV11-2 and J usage is TRBJ1-3; TRBD1 is a possible D gene (5 bases). The CDR3 contains 16 residues. V gave up 1 base and J gave up 4 bases, with 14 bases separating them. CDR1 SGHAT and CDR2 FQNNGV come from the germline V gene. CDR3 nucleotides: TGTGCCAGCAGCTTAGCTACCGCAGGGACGGGAAACACCATATATTTT. Translated, it gives CASSLATAGTGNTIYF.

The V call is TRBV7-2, the J call TRBJ2-5; D is perhaps TRBD2 (5 bases). V was cut by 4 bases and J by 3 bases, with 15 bases left in between. CDR1 and CDR2 from the germline V gene are SGHTA and FQGNSA. CDR3 length equals 15 residues. The CDR3 spells CASSSLAGLEETQYF. DNA for the CDR3: TGTGCCAGCAGCTCTCTAGCCGGATTAGAAGAGACCCAGTACTTC.

The chain has TRBV9 and TRBJ2-1; 16 bases are shared with TRBD2. This CDR3 has 17 amino acids. Looked up from germline, CDR1 is SGDLS and CDR2 is YYNGEE. Germline trimming cut 3 bases from V and 7 bases from J; bases unmatched to any gene: 7. The CDR3 reads CASSAIGTSGRGNEQFF. The CDR3 DNA reads TGTGCCAGCAGCGCCATAGGGACTAGCGGGAGGGGTAATGAGCAGTTCTTC.

The gene calls are TRBV20-1 and TRBJ1-2; no firm D call. The CDR3 runs to 10 residues. Trimming took off 7 bases at V and 1 base at J, with 4 bases between the two ends. Germline CDR1 DFQATT, CDR2 SNEGSKA (reference sequence). This CDR3 is CSGNNYGYTF. In DNA, the CDR3 is TGCAGTGGGAATAACTATGGCTACACCTTC.

V gene TRBV7-2 combines with J gene TRBJ2-4; tentative D call: TRBD2 (6 bases). V lost 2 bases, J lost 1 base, and 6 bases lay in between. This CDR3 has 14 amino acids. Germline V gene data show CDR1 as SGHTA and CDR2 as FQGNSA. CDR3: CASSLRGAKNIQYF. Written as DNA, the CDR3 is TGTGCCAGCAGCTTACGGGGGGCCAAAAACATTCAGTACTTC.

The chain couples TRBV7-9 to TRBJ2-3, with a weak D call TRBD2 (6 bases). V was shortened by 5 bases and J by 0 bases, with 15 bases between the two germline ends. CDR1 SEHNR and CDR2 FQNEAQ come from the germline V gene (reference sequence). The CDR3 sequence is 16 residues long. The CDR3 sequence: CASSPRAGPSTDTQYF. The CDR3 DNA follows: TGTGCCAGCAGCCCTAGGGCGGGACCTAGCACAGATACGCAGTATTTT.

The chain couples TRBV7-9 to TRBJ2-7, with 8 bases identical to TRBD2. Germline-derived CDR1 and CDR2 are SEHNR and FQNEAQ (reference sequence). The J segment lost 6 bases and the V segment lost 1 base, leaving 11 bases of the junction unmatched. The CDR3 runs to 16 residues. As DNA, the CDR3 is TGTGCCAGCAGCTTAGAGGTGTTGGGACGGGGGGGCGAGCAGTACTTC. Translated, it gives CASSLEVLGRGGEQYF. The complete variable domain, with remaining parts taken from reference TRBV7-9 and TRBJ2-7, reads DTGVSQNPRHKITKRGQNVTFRCDPISEHNRLYWYRQTLGQGPEFLTYFQNEAQLEKSRLLSDRFSAERPKGSFSTLEIQRTEQGDSAMYLCASSLEVLGRGGEQYFGPGTRLTVT.

The chain is built from TRBV4-1 and TRBJ2-5, with D maybe TRBD2 (7 bases). The CDR3 loop spans 14 amino acids. Germline CDR1 MGHRA, CDR2 YSYEKL. The germline V and J ends were trimmed by 5 bases and 2 bases, with 12 bases remaining between them. CDR3 in amino acids: CASSKGEGQETQYF. CDR3 nucleotide sequence: TGCGCCAGCAGCAAGGGGGAGGGACAAGAGACCCAGTACTTC.

This clone was seen just once. CDR3 residues: CSAGKESANTGELFF. The DNA for the CDR3 is TGCAGCGCCGGAAAAGAGTCCGCGAACACCGGGGAGCTGTTTTTT. The chain couples TRBV29-1 to TRBJ2-2; no reliable D call. In germline, CDR1 is SQVTM, CDR2 ANQGSEA. With 7 bases removed from V and 0 bases from J, the gap between germline ends came to 15 bases. The CDR3 spans 15 residues.

The rearrangement uses TRBV7-9 and TRBJ1-5; D not resolved. Trimming removed 1 base from V and 3 bases from J, with 13 bases in between. The germline gives CDR1 SEHNR, CDR2 FQNEAQ (reference sequence). There are 16 residues in the CDR3. Here the CDR3 DNA reads TGTGCCAGCAGCTTAGGGGTCGTAGGGCTCAATCAGCCCCAGCATTTT. The encoded protein is CASSLGVVGLNQPQHF.

The gene calls are TRBV5-4 and TRBJ2-1; a weak D match, TRBD2 (5 bases). The CDR3 runs 15 residues. V lost 5 bases to trimming and J lost 6 bases, with 18 bases between them. Germline CDR1 is SGHNT and CDR2 is YYREEE (reference sequence). CDR3 protein: CASRLDFSSLNEQFF. DNA for the CDR3: TGTGCCAGCAGACTGGACTTTAGCAGCCTCAATGAGCAGTTCTTC.

V usage is TRBV5-1 and J usage is TRBJ2-2, with 10 nucleotides matching TRBD1. Unmatched junction bases numbered 5, after V lost 6 bases and J lost 6 bases. Germline V gene lookup returns CDR1 SGHRS and CDR2 YFSETQ. This CDR3 spans 14 amino acids. Here the CDR3 reads CASTRQGASGELFF. CDR3 DNA: TGCGCCAGCACGCGACAGGGGGCATCCGGGGAGCTGTTTTTT.

The chain has TRBV5-4 and TRBJ2-5, with D perhaps matching TRBD1 or TRBD2 (6 bases each). The CDR3 spans 15 residues. Per germline, CDR1 SGHNT and CDR2 YYREEE (reference sequence). The V and J ends lost 0 bases and 5 bases respectively, with 14 bases between them. The CDR3 loop reads CASSLVGGRRETQYF. The CDR3 DNA follows: TGTGCCAGCAGCTTGGTAGGGGGGCGCCGGGAGACCCAGTACTTC.

The rearrangement links TRBV9 to TRBJ1-2, with D hard to call. The V and J ends lost 5 bases and 8 bases respectively, with 10 bases between them. Germline assignment: CDR1 SGDLS and CDR2 YYNGEE. The CDR3 has 11 residues. The CDR3 nucleotides are TGTGCCAGCAGACTCTACACGGGCTACACCTTC. Protein: CASRLYTGYTF.

This clone was seen a single time. The CDR3 spells CAISGLAGADTQYF. The CDR3 coding sequence is TGTGCCATCAGTGGACTAGCGGGTGCAGATACGCAGTATTTT. V gene TRBV10-3 combines with J gene TRBJ2-3; 10 nucleotides line up with TRBD2. Losses at the gene ends were 4 bases for V and 4 bases for J; bases not matched to a gene: 2. Germline assignment: CDR1 ENHRY and CDR2 SYGVKD. The CDR3 runs 14 residues.